The clone carrying this T cell receptor (beta chain) was observed many times. Its matching antigen is unknown. The CDR3 covers 12 residues. Germline CDR1 ENHRY, CDR2 SYGVKD. Trimming stripped 4 bases from V and 3 bases from J, with 4 bases between. The data originate from a study of CD8+ T cells in alopecia areata. As for the study in general: The study gave treated patients oral tofacitinib at 5 to 10 mg twice daily. People stayed on tofacitinib for 6 to 18 months, then stopped the drug for 6 months. Study-level findings and limits: Sequence data from scalp samples additionally include resident alphabeta T cells of normal skin.

RNA was extracted and reverse transcribed into cDNA as the sequencing template. Libraries were prepared by immunoSEQ multiplex PCR; TCRdb keeps only in-frame clonotypes and omits some of them. The sample carries about 98,000 clones, around two fifths recorded once. The sequence derives from a human donor with alopecia areata. The specimen was CD4+ T cells sorted from blood. The V call is TRBV10-3, the J call TRBJ1-5; D is uncertain. The CDR3 DNA reads TGTGCCATCAGTGCGACCAATCAGCCCCAGCATTTT. Residues: CAISATNQPQHF.